Below are 26 T cell receptor beta chains sequenced from a single sample in a study of T cell clonotyping in hematopoietic cell transplantation. The time point here: recipient sample about 28 days before transplant, after cytoreduction. Only in-frame clones appear in the TCRdb table, and some are missing; sequencing was by immunoSEQ multiplex PCR. The table has tens of thousands of clones, approximately 94% seen once. Sequences were derived from peripheral blood mononuclear cells, sampled before stem cell transplant. The receptors were sampled from a man aged 45-65 years with acute myeloid leukemia. Some clones in this sample may be carry-over from other donors' samples.

The chain has TRBV4-1 and TRBJ2-2; unclear D gene. The ends were cut back, 1 base at V and 0 bases at J, with 12 bases in the middle. The CDR3 sequence is 17 residues long. CDR1 is MGHRA and CDR2 is YSYEKL in the germline V gene. The CDR3 protein is CASSQGWQLTNTGELFF. CDR3 nucleotides: TGCGCCAGCAGCCAAGGCTGGCAGCTTACGAACACCGGGGAGCTGTTTTTT.

The chain recombines TRBV6-1 with TRBJ1-2, with D hard to call. Germline lookup yields CDR1 MNHNS and CDR2 SASEGT. The CDR3 runs 13 residues. V was shortened by 1 base and J by 7 bases, with 10 bases between the two germline ends. Here the CDR3 reads CASSEGRVRGYTF. CDR3 coding DNA: TGTGCCAGCAGTGAAGGACGGGTCCGTGGCTACACCTTC.

V is TRBV15 and J is TRBJ2-1; TRBD2 matches 10 bases. Looked up from germline, CDR1 is LNHNV and CDR2 is YYDKDF (reference sequence). The V gene end was trimmed by 0 bases and the J gene end by 6 bases; junction bases not matched to a gene: 8. The CDR3 is 17 residues long. The CDR3 loop reads CATSREPTSGGANEQFF. The CDR3 nucleotides read TGTGCCACCAGCAGAGAACCCACAAGCGGGGGGGCCAATGAGCAGTTCTTC.

This clone occurred a few times. This chain joins TRBV28 and TRBJ2-7; tentatively, D is TRBD1 (6 bases). The CDR3 runs 13 residues. Germline V gene data show CDR1 as MDHEN and CDR2 as SYDVKM. V lost 3 bases to trimming and J lost 2 bases, with 8 bases between them. This chain's CDR3 is CASSFDRTYEQYF. DNA of the CDR3: TGTGCCAGCAGTTTTGACAGGACCTACGAGCAGTACTTC.

The chain recombines TRBV5-1 with TRBJ1-5; D not resolved. V was pared by 2 bases and J by 2 bases, with 8 bases between. The germline V gene encodes CDR1 SGHRS and CDR2 YFSETQ. The CDR3 contains 14 residues. CDR3 region: CASSLRAGNQPQHF. CDR3 sequence (DNA): TGCGCCAGCAGCTTAAGGGCCGGCAATCAGCCCCAGCATTTT.

The chain couples TRBV28 to TRBJ1-2; D perhaps matches TRBD1 (5 bases). V was clipped by 8 bases and J by 7 bases, with 17 bases between them. Germline V gene lookup returns CDR1 MDHEN and CDR2 SYDVKM. This CDR3 region has 13 residues. The CDR3 coding sequence is TGTGCCAGCTCCCCTTCAGGGAGGACTGGCTACACCTTC. It is translated as CASSPSGRTGYTF.

The chain recombines TRBV5-4 with TRBJ2-5; 8 positions agree with TRBD2. V dropped 4 bases and J dropped 5; count of bases not matched to a gene: 10. Per germline, CDR1 SGHNT and CDR2 YYREEE (reference sequence). The CDR3 sequence is 15 residues long. CDR3 coding DNA: TGTGCCAGCAGCCTCCCCGGGACTAGTCGGGAGACCCAGTACTTC. Its translation is CASSLPGTSRETQYF.

This clone was detected once. The gene calls are TRBV28 and TRBJ1-5, with 8 nucleotides matching TRBD1. V shed 2 bases and J 1 base; nucleotides not matched to a gene: 1. This CDR3 region has 15 residues. Germline V lookup: CDR1 MDHEN, CDR2 SYDVKM. Written as DNA, the CDR3 is TGTGCCAGCAGTTTAGGGACAGGAAGCAATCAGCCCCAGCATTTT. It translates to CASSLGTGSNQPQHF.

V usage is TRBV4-1 and J usage is TRBJ1-2; 10 nucleotides line up with TRBD1. V was pared by 5 bases and J by 2 bases, with 17 bases of the junction left unmatched. This CDR3 spans 19 amino acids. CDR1 is MGHRA, CDR2 YSYEKL, per germline. The CDR3 spells CASSLYGGTGASDNYGYTF. The DNA for the CDR3 is TGCGCCAGCAGCTTATACGGCGGGACAGGGGCCTCCGACAACTATGGCTACACCTTC.

V and J are TRBV10-1 and TRBJ2-7; a weak D match, TRBD2 (6 bases). Germline V lookup: CDR1 WNHNN, CDR2 SYGVQD (reference sequence). The CDR3 is made up of 12 amino acids. Trimming took off 0 bases at V and 6 bases at J, with 6 bases between the two ends. The CDR3 loop is CASSESGGEQYF. As DNA, the CDR3 is TGCGCCAGCAGTGAGTCCGGGGGCGAGCAGTACTTC.

The chain joins TRBV27 to TRBJ1-1; D gene ambiguous. The V gene's germline CDR1 is MNHEY and CDR2 SMNVEV (reference sequence). V lost 3 bases and J lost 6, with 11 bases in between. This CDR3 has 13 amino acids. The chain's CDR3 is CASSFSPGAEAFF. DNA of the CDR3: TGTGCCAGCAGTTTCTCCCCTGGGGCTGAAGCTTTCTTT.

The chain employs TRBV25-1 and TRBJ2-7; D is unresolved. The germline V and J ends were trimmed by 4 bases and 4 bases, with 8 bases remaining between them. The germline V gene encodes CDR1 MGHDK and CDR2 SYGVNS. This CDR3 region has 12 residues. The CDR3 spells CASSGSGYEQYF. The CDR3 DNA follows: TGTGCCAGCAGTGGTTCGGGTTACGAGCAGTACTTC.

This clone appeared a single time. The chain recombines TRBV7-9 with TRBJ2-5, with 14 bases matching TRBD2. This CDR3 has 16 amino acids. Per germline, CDR1 SEHNR and CDR2 FQNEAQ (reference sequence). V trimming: 5 bases; J trimming: 4 bases; junction bases outside the gene matches: 6. In DNA, the CDR3 is TGTGCCAGCAGCCCGGGACTAGCGGGGGTATCAGAGACCCAGTACTTC. Translation gives CASSPGLAGVSETQYF.

CDR3 in amino acids: CASSSRLPVGQFF. Written as DNA, the CDR3 is TGTGCCAGCAGCTCCCGACTACCTGTAGGGCAGTTCTTC. The chain has TRBV11-2 and TRBJ2-1; D possibly corresponds to TRBD2 (5 bases). The CDR3 has 13 amino acids. V was trimmed by 4 bases and J by 12 bases, leaving 16 bases between them. Germline CDR1 is SGHAT and CDR2 is FQNNGV.

V is TRBV5-1 and J is TRBJ1-5; D not certain. Trimming cost V 0 bases and J 6 bases, with 10 bases left between them. Germline V gene lookup returns CDR1 SGHRS and CDR2 YFSETQ. The CDR3 has 14 amino acids. The CDR3 region has the DNA TGCGCCAGCAGCTTGGACCCAGAGAGTCAGCCCCAGCATTTT. This translates into CASSLDPESQPQHF.

This clone was recorded only once. The genes are TRBV30 and TRBJ1-2; D is possibly TRBD1 (6 bases). Trimming pared 0 bases from V and 13 bases from J, leaving 21 bases between. Germline CDR1 GTSNPN, CDR2 SVGIG (reference sequence). CDR3 size: 14 residues. CDR3 bases: TGTGCCTGGAGTGTACGGGGGGGCCACCCGGCGGCCACCTTC. It yields the protein CAWSVRGGHPAATF.

The chain has TRBV19 and TRBJ1-5; D gene uncertain. Trimming pared 5 bases from V and 5 bases from J, leaving 10 bases between. Germline CDR1 reads LNHDA; CDR2 reads SQIVND (reference sequence). The CDR3 is 13 residues long. Written as DNA, the CDR3 is TGTGCCAGTAGTCCAGCTCGGTATCAGCCCCAGCATTTT. This translates into CASSPARYQPQHF.

The V gene is TRBV5-1, the J gene TRBJ2-3; 8 nucleotides align to TRBD1. This CDR3 contains 16 residues. Losses at the gene ends were 3 bases for V and 8 bases for J; bases not matched to a gene: 14. Per germline, CDR1 SGHRS and CDR2 YFSETQ. CDR3 sequence: CASSWAGGQAAGTQYF. The CDR3 DNA sequence: TGCGCCAGCAGCTGGGCCGGGGGACAGGCAGCAGGTACGCAGTATTTT.

This clone was counted a single time. V gene TRBV7-7 combines with J gene TRBJ2-3; 12 bases map to TRBD2. CDR1 and CDR2 from the germline V gene are SSHAT and FNYEAQ (reference sequence). Trimming removed 1 base from V and 6 bases from J; junction bases left unmatched: 2. The CDR3 is 15 amino acids. The CDR3 spells CASSLGLAGDDTQYF. The CDR3, as DNA: TGTGCCAGCAGCTTAGGACTAGCGGGGGACGATACGCAGTATTTT.

This clone was recorded once. The V gene is TRBV5-1, the J gene TRBJ2-3, with 11 bases lining up with TRBD2. The germline gives CDR1 SGHRS, CDR2 YFSETQ. The CDR3 consists of 17 residues. J gave up 1 base and V 4 bases, and 8 bases lay outside the gene matches. This chain's CDR3 is CASSTGTSGLGTDTQYF. DNA of the CDR3: TGCGCCAGCAGCACCGGGACTAGCGGTCTGGGCACAGATACGCAGTATTTT. The whole variable domain, remainder taken from reference TRBV5-1 and TRBJ2-3, is KAGVTQTPRYLIKTRGQQVTLSCSPISGHRSVSWYQQTPGQGLQFLFEYFSETQRNKGNFPGRFSGRQFSNSRSEMNVSTLELGDSALYLCASSTGTSGLGTDTQYFGPGTRLTVL.

CDR3 DNA: TGTGCCAGCAGTGTAGGGTCAAGGAGATTCAGCTCTGGAAACACCATATATTTT. It translates to CASSVGSRRFSSGNTIYF. V is TRBV2 and J is TRBJ1-3, with D hard to call. The ends were cut back, 4 bases at V and 0 bases at J, with 19 bases in the middle. Per the germline V gene, CDR1 is SNHLY and CDR2 is FYNNEI. The CDR3 has 18 residues.

This clone was seen only a few times. V and J are TRBV29-1 and TRBJ2-1; 9 bases agree with TRBD2. The CDR3 length is 15 residues. CDR1 is SQVTM and CDR2 is ANQGSEA in the germline V gene. Trimming removed 4 bases from V and 3 bases from J; junction bases left unmatched: 7. The CDR3 region has the DNA TGCAGCGTTGTGGGTAGCGGGGGATACTACAATGAGCAGTTCTTC. As protein: CSVVGSGGYYNEQFF.

V usage is TRBV5-5 and J usage is TRBJ2-7, with TRBD1 matching over 7 bases. There are 14 residues in the CDR3. Germline-derived CDR1 and CDR2 are SGHKS and YYEKEE (reference sequence). The junction had 5 bases not matched to a gene; V was cut back by 4 bases and J by 1 base. The CDR3 nucleotides are TGTGCCAGCAGCCCCCGGACAGGTTCCTACGAGCAGTACTTC. Protein: CASSPRTGSYEQYF.

The chain links TRBV7-2 to TRBJ1-6, with D maybe TRBD1 (6 bases). The CDR3 has 15 residues. With 2 bases removed from V and 8 bases from J, the gap between germline ends came to 13 bases. Germline V gene data show CDR1 as SGHTA and CDR2 as FQGNSA. The CDR3, as DNA: TGTGCCAGCAGCTTACAGAGACAGGTTTATTCACCCCTCCACTTT. Translating gives CASSLQRQVYSPLHF.

The V and J genes are TRBV2 and TRBJ2-1; a weak D match, TRBD1 (5 bases). CDR1 SNHLY and CDR2 FYNNEI come from the germline V gene. Trimming stripped 4 bases from V and 0 bases from J, with 7 bases between. The CDR3 covers 14 residues. CDR3 DNA: TGTGCCAGCAGTGTGGGGCGCTCCTACAATGAGCAGTTCTTC. Protein: CASSVGRSYNEQFF.

The chain carries TRBV5-4 and TRBJ1-1; TRBD1 might be the D (6 bases). CDR1 and CDR2 (germline): SGHNT, YYREEE (reference sequence). V was cut by 4 bases and J by 1 base, with 14 bases left in between. The CDR3 is 15 amino acids. The CDR3 bases are TGTGCCAGCAGCAAAAAAGGGGGACGGAACACTGAAGCTTTCTTT. Protein sequence: CASSKKGGRNTEAFF.